This entry lists 17 T cell receptor beta chains sequenced from one sample in a study of shared clonotypes between healthy human individuals. Assay: immunoSEQ multiplex PCR; the TCRdb copy retains only in-frame clones and omits some. The table records about 2 million clones, approximately 94% of them present only once. Terminally differentiated effector memory CD45RA+ cells were left out of the naive CD8 fraction, which was CD45RO-negative and positively selected for CCR7. The sequencing sample was made of naive CD8+ T cells sorted from blood. The source of these receptors is a man between 18 and 35 years old in good health.

To note about this clone: The identical CDR3 is also encoded by other nucleotide sequences in the sample. The chain links TRBV9 to TRBJ2-1, with 7 bases that match TRBD2. Germline assignment: CDR1 SGDLS and CDR2 YYNGEE. The CDR3 loop spans 15 amino acids. The V gene end was trimmed by 0 bases and the J gene end by 4 bases; junction bases not matched to a gene: 4. In nucleotides, the CDR3 is TGTGCCAGCAGCGTAGCCGCGGGAGAGTACAATGAGCAGTTCTTC. This encodes CASSVAAGEYNEQFF.

This clone occurred once. One junction end disagrees with the germline gene, perhaps due to a read error. Other DNA variants within this sample encode the same CDR3. The genes are TRBV27 and TRBJ2-7, with TRBD2 matching 9 bases. CDR1 and CDR2 from the germline V gene are MNHEY and SMNVEV (reference sequence). This CDR3 is 15 amino acids long. The CDR3 here is CASSVLAGGTYEQYF. DNA for the CDR3: TGTGCCAGCAGCGTACTAGCGGGCGGGACCTACGAGCAGTATTTC.

The CDR3: CASSYSTGEASLGQFF. In DNA, the CDR3 is TGTGCCAGCAGTTACTCGACGGGGGAGGCCAGTCTCGGGCAGTTCTTC. The V gene is TRBV6-5, the J gene TRBJ2-1; possibly TRBD2 for D (6 bases). Germline V gene lookup returns CDR1 MNHEY and CDR2 SVGAGI. V gave up 0 bases and J gave up 12 bases, with 21 bases separating them. The CDR3 spans 16 residues.

This sequence joins TRBV15 and TRBJ2-3; 11 bases are a match to TRBD2. Germline trimming cut 0 bases from V and 6 bases from J; bases unmatched to any gene: 11. From germline, CDR1 is LNHNV and CDR2 YYDKDF (reference sequence). The CDR3 has 18 amino acids. The DNA of the CDR3 is TGTGCCACCAGCAGAGATCAAGGGTTAGCGGGGGGGGACGATACGCAGTATTTT. This codes for CATSRDQGLAGGDDTQYF.

The V gene is TRBV7-2, the J gene TRBJ1-5; the D is unclear. CDR3 size: 15 residues. Germline assignment: CDR1 SGHTA and CDR2 FQGNSA. Trimming shortened V by 8 bases and J by 2 bases, and 16 bases separated the two germline ends. The CDR3 region is CASEDPGYGNQPQHF. DNA of the CDR3: TGTGCCAGCGAAGATCCGGGGTACGGCAATCAGCCCCAGCATTTT.

The rearrangement joins TRBV7-6 to TRBJ2-3; 8 bases agree with TRBD1. Trimming took 6 bases from V and 0 from J; bases not matched to a gene: 8. The germline CDR1 and CDR2 sequences are SGHVS and FNYEAQ. The CDR3 has 16 residues. In nucleotides, the CDR3 is TGTGCCAGCAGTTTCTCTACAGGGGGTAGCACAGATACGCAGTATTTT. Its protein product is CASSFSTGGSTDTQYF.

This clone was detected only once. This chain connects TRBV25-1 to TRBJ2-1, with 10 bases fitting TRBD2. V lost 4 bases to trimming and J lost 6 bases; unmatched junction nucleotides: 3. Looked up from germline, CDR1 is MGHDK and CDR2 is SYGVNS. The CDR3 loop spans 14 amino acids. The CDR3: CASSVGTSVNEQFF. The CDR3 DNA follows: TGTGCCAGCAGTGTCGGGACTAGCGTCAATGAGCAGTTCTTC.

This chain uses TRBV9 with TRBJ2-3, with D unclear. The germline CDR1 and CDR2 sequences are SGDLS and YYNGEE. The CDR3 runs 13 residues. V was clipped by 4 bases and J by 1 base, with 7 bases between them. The CDR3: CASSQLGTDTQYF. The CDR3 DNA follows: TGTGCCAGCAGCCAACTCGGCACAGATACGCAGTATTTT. The full variable domain, its missing parts supplied by reference TRBV9 and TRBJ2-3, is DSGVTQTPKHLITATGQRVTLRCSPRSGDLSVYWYQQSLDQGLQFLIQYYNGEERAKGNILERFSAQQFPDLHSELNLSSLELGDSALYFCASSQLGTDTQYFGPGTRLTVL.

This chain connects TRBV21-1 to TRBJ1-2; the D segment call TRBD1 is taken from the table without a DNA check. TRBV21-1 is listed as a pseudogene. The CDR3 is 20 residues long. Written as DNA, the CDR3 is TGTGCCAGCAGCAAAGTTTGTCATTGGGGGCCCCTCCTTATGTTCTATGGCTACACCTTC. It encodes CASSKVCHWGPLLMFYGYTF.

As DNA, the CDR3 is TGTGCCAGCAGTGAAGTTCCCGGGCCACCGTCCGGTGGGAACATTCAGTACTTC. It specifies CASSEVPGPPSGGNIQYF. This chain connects TRBV6-1 to TRBJ2-4; no clear D gene. The CDR3 has 18 residues. Germline V lookup: CDR1 MNHNS, CDR2 SASEGT. Trimming removed 1 base at V and 7 bases at J, with 23 bases between.

J is TRBJ2-7 and V is TRBV30; TRBD2 aligns across 7 bases. With V trimmed by 0 bases and J by 0 bases, 5 bases remained unmatched. CDR1 and CDR2 from the germline V gene are GTSNPN and SVGIG (reference sequence). The CDR3 covers 15 residues. The CDR3 region has the DNA TGTGCCTGGAGTGTACGGGGGGACTCCTCCTACGAGCAGTACTTC. Translation: CAWSVRGDSSYEQYF. Full variable domain (outside the CDR3, taken from reference TRBV30 and TRBJ2-7): SQTIHQWPATLVQPVGSPLSLECTVEGTSNPNLYWYRQAAGRGLQLLFYSVGIGQISSEVPQNLSASRPQDRQFILSSKKLLLSDSGFYLCAWSVRGDSSYEQYFGPGTRLTVT.

The V call is TRBV7-2, the J call TRBJ1-1; no clear D gene. CDR3 length equals 15 residues. Between the trimmed V and J ends, which lost 1 base and 4 bases, there was a span of 13 bases. Germline V gene data show CDR1 as SGHTA and CDR2 as FQGNSA. The CDR3: CASSLDGTVSTEAFF. CDR3 in DNA: TGTGCCAGCAGCTTAGATGGTACGGTATCCACTGAAGCTTTCTTT. Drawing the rest from reference TRBV7-2 and TRBJ1-1, the complete variable domain is GAGVSQSPSNKVTEKGKDVELRCDPISGHTALYWYRQSLGQGLEFLIYFQGNSAPDKSGLPSDRFSAERTGGSVSTLTIQRTQQEDSAVYLCASSLDGTVSTEAFFGQGTRLTVV.

The V and J genes are TRBV27 and TRBJ2-7; a possible D gene is TRBD1 (5 bases). The CDR3 consists of 13 residues. Trimming removed 3 bases at V and 5 bases at J, with 11 bases between. CDR1 is MNHEY, CDR2 SMNVEV, per germline (reference sequence). CDR3 residues: CASSFSQDNEQYF. The CDR3 DNA is TGTGCCAGCAGTTTTAGCCAGGACAACGAGCAGTACTTC.

This chain connects TRBV19 to TRBJ1-2; no definite D call. The germline gives CDR1 LNHDA, CDR2 SQIVND (reference sequence). This CDR3 contains 12 residues. V gave up 8 bases and J gave up 4 bases, with 11 bases separating them. In nucleotides, the CDR3 is TGTGCCAGTCTCAGACCGCCCTATGGCTACACCTTC. This encodes CASLRPPYGYTF. The variable domain in full, completed from reference TRBV19 and TRBJ1-2, reads DGGITQSPKYLFRKEGQNVTLSCEQNLNHDAMYWYRQDPGQGLRLIYYSQIVNDFQKGDIAEGYSVSREKKESFPLTVTSAQKNPTAFYLCASLRPPYGYTFGSGTRLTVV.

Comments on this clone: Other nucleotide sequences from this sample produce the same CDR3. This chain uses TRBV11-3 with TRBJ2-3; D tentatively fits TRBD1 or TRBD2 (5 bases each). Germline-derived CDR1 and CDR2 are SGHNT and YENEEA. CDR3 size: 13 residues. V was shortened by 4 bases and J by 2 bases, with 7 bases between the two germline ends. CDR3 bases: TGTGCCAGCAGCTCGGGGACCACAGATACGCAGTATTTT. Its protein product is CASSSGTTDTQYF. The variable domain in full, with the rest retrieved from reference TRBV11-3 and TRBJ2-3, is EAGVVQSPRYKIIEKKQPVAFWCNPISGHNTLYWYLQNLGQGPELLIRYENEEAVDDSQLPKDRFSAERLKGVDSTLKIQPAELGDSAVYLCASSSGTTDTQYFGPGTRLTVL.

CDR3 DNA sequence: TGTGCCAGCAGCTTAGTGTACGCAGTTGGGAGAGAGACCCAGTACTTC. It specifies CASSLVYAVGRETQYF. The J gene is TRBJ2-5, the V gene TRBV11-2; tentative D call: TRBD2 (5 bases). This CDR3 has 16 residues. The V and J ends lost 1 base and 4 bases respectively, with 16 bases between them. CDR1 SGHAT and CDR2 FQNNGV come from the germline V gene.

The CDR3 reads CASSDPTAVPSSYNSPLHF. CDR3 bases: TGCGCCAGCAGTGACCCGACAGCAGTACCCAGCTCCTATAATTCACCCCTCCACTTT. The chain recombines TRBV10-2 with TRBJ1-6; perhaps TRBD1 as D (5 bases). The V gene lost 3 bases and the J gene lost 0 bases, with 18 bases spanning the gap. This CDR3 region has 19 residues. Germline values: CDR1 WSHSY, CDR2 SAAADI.